The rows below give T cell receptor beta chains drawn from one sample of a study of blood T cells in healthy people across ages. Each CDR3 protein gets one entry after TCRdb re-called the 5' RACE reads with MiXCR. The repertoire holds under 700,000 distinct CDR3 sequences, with more than 20% as singletons. These same data were also listed under a study on T cells of mothers and their children.

The sample consisted of blood. These receptor sequences come from a boy aged 5-17 years in good health. CDR3s include the opening cysteine and the closing phenylalanine or tryptophan. The order of the fields is J gene, clone size, D gene, V gene, CDR3 protein, CDR3 DNA. The D gene is left open where the match is weak. Rows give clone size only sometimes, using once, few, many, or a class for an expanded clone.

TRBJ1-2 - - TRBV12-3/TRBV12-4 CASSFAGFSYGYTF TGTGCCAGCAGTTTTGCGGGTTTTTCCTATGGCTACACCTTC
TRBJ1-4 few - TRBV7-9 CASSLGQGHEKLFF TGTGCCAGCAGCTTAGGTCAGGGACACGAAAAACTGTTTTTT
TRBJ2-5 - - TRBV2 CASSDSFQETQYF TGTGCCAGCAGTGACAGTTTCCAAGAGACCCAGTACTTC
TRBJ2-5 - TRBD2 TRBV20-1 CSVREAGWETQYF TGCAGTGTTCGGGAGGCGGGGTGGGAGACCCAGTACTTC
TRBJ1-6 few - TRBV20-1 CSASPGYLTGSPLHF TGCAGTGCTAGTCCGGGGTACTTGACGGGTTCACCCCTCCACTTT
TRBJ1-2 - - TRBV27 CASSQGPNYGYTF TGTGCCAGTAGCCAGGGACCTAACTATGGCTACACCTTC
TRBJ2-5 few - TRBV7-3 CASSVIREETQYF TGTGCCAGCAGCGTAATCAGGGAAGAGACCCAGTACTTC
TRBJ2-7 - - TRBV4-1 CASSQDLPGGSYEQYF TGCGCCAGCAGCCAAGATCTTCCAGGAGGCTCCTACGAGCAGTACTTC
TRBJ2-1 - TRBD1 TRBV11-2 CASSRPGQGSNEQFF TGTGCCAGCAGCCGGCCGGGACAGGGGAGCAATGAGCAGTTCTTC
TRBJ1-2 few - TRBV28 CASSSGTWMAYGYTF TGTGCCAGCAGTTCCGGGACATGGATGGCCTATGGCTACACCTTC
TRBJ2-7 many - TRBV5-1 CASSPTGPYEQYF TGCGCCAGCAGCCCGACAGGTCCCTACGAGCAGTACTTC
TRBJ2-1 few TRBD2 TRBV7-9 CASSPVAGSSYNEQFF TGTGCCAGCAGCCCTGTAGCGGGGAGCTCCTACAATGAGCAGTTCTTC
TRBJ2-5 few - TRBV6-1 CASSVGVLETQYF TGTGCCAGCAGTGTAGGGGTTTTAGAGACCCAGTACTTC
TRBJ2-1 few - TRBV9 CASSVSGSYNEQFF TGTGCCAGCAGCGTATCGGGCTCCTACAATGAGCAGTTCTTC
TRBJ2-7 many TRBD1 TRBV7-9 CASSDDRGWFSYEQYF TGTGCCAGCAGCGACGACAGGGGGTGGTTTTCCTACGAGCAGTACTTC
TRBJ1-4 - TRBD1 TRBV4-3 CASSPGGQATNEKLFF TGCGCCAGCAGCCCAGGAGGACAGGCAACTAATGAAAAACTGTTTTTT
TRBJ1-1 many TRBD1 TRBV15 CATSRDGTANTEAFF TGTGCCACCAGCAGAGACGGGACAGCCAACACTGAAGCTTTCTTT
TRBJ1-4 few - TRBV12-3/TRBV12-4 CASSLISGVRNVVKLFF TGTGCCAGCAGTTTAATCTCCGGCGTCAGAAATGTGGTAAAACTGTTTTTT
TRBJ2-5 few - TRBV7-9 CASSFPPGRQETQYF TGTGCCAGCAGCTTCCCACCAGGGAGACAAGAGACCCAGTACTTC
TRBJ2-3 once TRBD1 TRBV29-1 CSAHLQGAGGDTQYF TGCAGCGCACACTTACAGGGGGCTGGGGGAGATACGCAGTATTTT
TRBJ1-4 few - TRBV19 CASRSAAKNEKLFF TGTGCCAGTAGAAGCGCAGCGAAAAATGAAAAACTGTTTTTT
TRBJ2-1 few TRBD2 TRBV7-7 CASSPLAGRDQGIEQFF TGTGCTAGCAGCCCTCTAGCGGGCAGAGATCAAGGAATTGAGCAGTTCTTC
TRBJ1-1 - - TRBV7-9 CASSPWGRSSSTEAFF TGTGCCAGCAGCCCCTGGGGCAGATCCAGCTCCACTGAAGCTTTCTTT
TRBJ1-2 few - TRBV7-9 CASSHDGYTF TGTGCCAGCAGTCACGATGGCTACACCTTC
TRBJ2-1 - - TRBV12-3/TRBV12-4 CASRVVGRIYNEQFF TGTGCCAGCAGGGTTGTGGGACGTATATACAATGAGCAGTTCTTC
TRBJ2-3 - - TRBV6-5 CASSYSSGGHATSTDTQYF TGTGCCAGCAGTTACTCATCCGGGGGGCATGCGACTAGCACAGATACGCAGTATTTT
TRBJ2-2 few - TRBV12-3/TRBV12-4 CASSHGELFF TGTGCCAGCAGCCACGGGGAGCTGTTTTTT
TRBJ2-3 few TRBD2 TRBV4-3 CASSPLAGTEDTQYF TGCGCCAGCAGCCCACTAGCGGGGACGGAAGATACGCAGTATTTT
TRBJ1-2 many - TRBV6-1 CASSVYRHGYTF TGTGCCAGCAGTGTTTACAGGCATGGCTACACCTTC
TRBJ2-1 - - TRBV4-1 CASSQVVRGEVSNEQFF TGCGCCAGCAGCCAAGTTGTCCGGGGTGAGGTTAGCAATGAGCAGTTCTTC
TRBJ2-1 - TRBD2 TRBV4-2 CASSQDWEVAGGSYNEQFF TGTGCCAGCAGCCAAGACTGGGAAGTAGCGGGAGGGAGTTACAATGAGCAGTTCTTC
TRBJ2-5 - - TRBV7-2 CASSSTGTGLTEQYF TGTGCCAGCAGTTCGACCGGGACTGGACTTACAGAGCAGTACTTC
TRBJ2-5 - TRBD1 TRBV29-1 CSEGTDTQETQYF TGCAGCGAAGGGACAGACACACAAGAGACCCAGTACTTC
TRBJ2-3 - TRBD2 TRBV4-1 CASSQDQGLAGRSTDTQYF TGCGCCAGCAGCCAAGATCAGGGACTAGCGGGACGTAGCACAGATACGCAGTATTTT
TRBJ1-1 - TRBD1 TRBV6-5 CASSYSSRGLKAFF TGTGCCAGCAGTTACTCGTCGAGGGGGCTGAAAGCTTTCTTT
TRBJ2-5 many - TRBV7-2 CASSDYLQETQYF TGTGCCAGCAGTGACTATCTCCAAGAGACCCAGTACTTC
TRBJ1-1 - - TRBV6-2/TRBV6-3 CASRSNRNAEAFF TGTGCCAGCAGATCCAACAGGAATGCTGAAGCTTTCTTT
TRBJ2-1 few TRBD2 TRBV5-1 CASRYAGTSGIDEQFF TGCGCCAGCAGATACGCCGGGACTAGCGGGATTGATGAGCAGTTCTTC
TRBJ1-1 - - TRBV12-3/TRBV12-4 CASAYTEAFF TGTGCCAGCGCCTACACTGAAGCTTTCTTT
TRBJ2-1 - - TRBV21-1 CASSDRPLNEQFF TGTGCCAGCAGCGACCGACCCTTGAATGAGCAGTTCTTC
TRBJ2-1 - - TRBV7-9 CASSLVTQDEQFF TGTGCCAGCAGCTTAGTCACTCAGGATGAGCAGTTCTTC
TRBJ2-2 - - TRBV18 CASSPLGPDTGELFF TGTGCCAGCTCACCTCTCGGGCCGGACACCGGGGAGCTGTTTTTT
TRBJ2-1 - TRBD2 TRBV29-1 CSVEGGRVGNEQFF TGCAGCGTTGAAGGCGGGAGGGTCGGCAATGAGCAGTTCTTC
TRBJ2-4 few - TRBV7-2 CASSSRTFEVKNIQYF TGTGCCAGCAGCTCGCGCACGTTCGAGGTCAAAAACATTCAGTACTTC